A single TCR beta chain is shown here with its context. Its antigen remains unknown. Pooled in the analysis were second doses at about 4 or about 12 weeks. CDR3 size: 15 residues. CDR1 MNHEY and CDR2 SVGAGI come from the germline V gene. V was clipped by 2 bases and J by 5 bases; unmatched bases: 4. Profiled with immunoSEQ multiplex PCR; TCRdb holds only in-frame clones, not every one. The repertoire has roughly 140,000 clones, approximately 92% of them found once; the top ten carry approximately 3.6%. This record belongs to a study of T cell responses to AZD1222 COVID-19 vaccine. Whole-study findings and limits: Just five or six AZD1222 recipients tested seropositive at baseline. There were mostly white British donors and more females than males, and clonal diversity was possibly underestimated. An increase in Spike-specific TCR breadth and depth was observed after two AZD1222 doses.

The chain recombines TRBV6-5 with TRBJ2-1; 9 bases fit TRBD1. The clonotype comes from an adult who received the AZD1222 COVID-19 vaccine. The sample was peripheral blood, taken 28 days after the second AZD1222 dose. The CDR3 nucleotides are TGTGCCAGCAGTTACACCGGGACAGGGAACAATGAGCAGTTCTTC. Residues: CASSYTGTGNNEQFF.